The 20 T cell receptor beta chains below all came from one sample that was sequenced in a study of blood T cell repertoires in COVID-19. The method was immunoSEQ multiplex PCR; TCRdb's version includes in-frame clones alone and lacks a portion of them. The sample carries approximately 160,000 clones, roughly four fifths recorded once. Sequencing was carried out using PBMCs or T cells enriched from blood (not recorded which). All receptors come from a man between 50 and 59 years old who had recovered from COVID-19.

The chain combines TRBV7-2 with TRBJ2-1; 8 bases are shared with TRBD1. In germline, CDR1 is SGHTA, CDR2 FQGNSA. The CDR3 runs to 12 residues. With V trimmed by 8 bases and J by 9 bases, 6 bases remained unmatched. The CDR3 is CASARTGSEQFF. For the CDR3, the DNA is TGTGCCAGCGCGAGGACAGGGAGTGAGCAGTTCTTC.

The rearrangement links TRBV4-2 to TRBJ2-1, with 13 bases aligning to TRBD2. The germline V gene encodes CDR1 LGHNA and CDR2 YNFKEQ. This CDR3 has 15 residues. V was clipped by 4 bases and J by 8 bases; unmatched bases: 5. The CDR3: CASSPTSGGADEQFF. The CDR3 DNA is TGTGCCAGCAGCCCCACTAGCGGGGGGGCGGATGAGCAGTTCTTC.

The chain couples TRBV7-2 to TRBJ2-2; TRBD1 might be the D (5 bases). The CDR3 loop spans 14 amino acids. CDR1 is SGHTA, CDR2 FQGNSA, per germline. Trimming took 6 bases from V and 7 from J, leaving 15 bases between them. CDR3 DNA sequence: TGTGCCAGCAGTACCCCGCAGGGATTCGGGGAGCTGTTTTTT. Its protein product is CASSTPQGFGELFF.

The chain couples TRBV19 to TRBJ1-6; tentative D call: TRBD1 (5 bases). Trimming cost V 6 bases and J 8 bases, with 17 bases left between them. CDR1 and CDR2 (germline): LNHDA, SQIVND (reference sequence). The CDR3 is 15 residues long. CDR3 coding DNA: TGTGCCAGTAGGGGGCTTAAGGGTTTGGATTCACCCCTCCACTTT. Amino acids: CASRGLKGLDSPLHF.

The V and J genes are TRBV29-1 and TRBJ1-1; maybe TRBD1 (5 bases). The V gene's germline CDR1 is SQVTM and CDR2 ANQGSEA. V lost 6 bases and J 4 bases, leaving 15 bases between the germline ends. The length of the CDR3 is 13 residues. The CDR3 spells CSVGGMVATEAFF. The CDR3 DNA follows: TGCAGCGTGGGGGGGATGGTTGCCACTGAAGCTTTCTTT.

The rearrangement links TRBV6-6 to TRBJ1-2; D gene unclear. CDR1 is MNHNY, CDR2 SVGAGI, per germline (reference sequence). Trimming pared 3 bases from V and 3 bases from J, leaving 8 bases between. The CDR3 spans 13 residues. The CDR3 sequence is CASSYLADYGYTF. For the CDR3, the DNA is TGTGCCAGCAGTTATCTGGCGGACTATGGCTACACCTTC.

This sequence joins TRBV11-2 and TRBJ2-7; a possible D gene is TRBD1 (5 bases). V lost 3 bases and J 4 bases, leaving 16 bases between the germline ends. CDR1 is SGHAT and CDR2 is FQNNGV in the germline V gene. This CDR3 has 15 amino acids. CDR3 in amino acids: CASSLTDNIGYEQYF. The CDR3 DNA follows: TGTGCCAGCAGCTTGACAGACAATATTGGTTACGAGCAGTACTTC. The variable domain in full, with the rest retrieved from reference TRBV11-2 and TRBJ2-7, is EAGVAQSPRYKIIEKRQSVAFWCNPISGHATLYWYQQILGQGPKLLIQFQNNGVVDDSQLPKDRFSAERLKGVDSTLKIQPAKLEDSAVYLCASSLTDNIGYEQYFGPGTRLTVT.

The gene calls are TRBV27 and TRBJ1-1; 10 nucleotides match TRBD1. Germline V gene lookup returns CDR1 MNHEY and CDR2 SMNVEV (reference sequence). The CDR3 contains 14 residues. J was trimmed by 5 bases and V by 6 bases; bases with no gene match: 6. Written as DNA, the CDR3 is TGTGCCAGCAGACCCAGACAGGGGGCGACTGAAGCTTTCTTT. Translated, it gives CASRPRQGATEAFF.

The chain joins TRBV19 to TRBJ1-5; 9 nucleotides match TRBD1. Per the germline V gene, CDR1 is LNHDA and CDR2 is SQIVND (reference sequence). The V and J ends lost 2 bases and 9 bases, in that order; junction bases with no gene match: 8. The CDR3 spans 15 residues. The CDR3 is CASSIRTGAASPQHF. The CDR3 nucleotides read TGTGCCAGTAGTATACGGACAGGGGCCGCTTCGCCCCAGCATTTT.

This chain uses TRBV5-8 with TRBJ1-4; TRBD1 matches 10 bases. The CDR3 length is 16 residues. Trimming cost V 2 bases and J 6 bases; bases outside gene matches: 7. Per the germline V gene, CDR1 is SGHTS and CDR2 is YDEGEE. The CDR3 spells CASSLNLGTGDEKLFF. The CDR3 nucleotides are TGTGCCAGCAGCTTAAACCTAGGGACAGGGGATGAAAAACTGTTTTTT. The entire variable domain, with the rest obtained from reference TRBV5-8 and TRBJ1-4, is as follows: EAGVTQSPTHLIKTRGQQATLRCSPISGHTSVYWYQQALGLGLQFLLWYDEGEERNRGNFPPRFSGRQFPNYSSELNVNALELEDSALYLCASSLNLGTGDEKLFFGSGTQLSVL.

This clone was counted a single time. The chain couples TRBV7-9 to TRBJ2-2; TRBD1 matches at 8 bases. J was trimmed by 0 bases and V by 5 bases; bases with no gene match: 5. The CDR3 has 16 amino acids. Germline CDR1 SEHNR, CDR2 FQNEAQ (reference sequence). The CDR3 loop is CASSKRQGTNTGELFF. As DNA, the CDR3 is TGTGCCAGCAGCAAAAGACAGGGGACGAACACCGGGGAGCTGTTTTTT.

This chain joins TRBV5-4 and TRBJ1-2; D unresolved. Trimming removed 0 bases at V and 2 bases at J, with 5 bases between. CDR1 and CDR2 from the germline V gene are SGHNT and YYREEE (reference sequence). The CDR3 extends over 13 amino acids. The CDR3 spells CASSLEENYGYTF. The CDR3 DNA is TGTGCCAGCAGCTTGGAAGAGAACTATGGCTACACCTTC.

This clone was detected only once. V is TRBV2 and J is TRBJ2-3, with D possibly matching TRBD1 (5 bases). Germline CDR1 and CDR2: SNHLY and FYNNEI. The CDR3 length is 12 residues. V lost 6 bases to trimming and J lost 6 bases, with 10 bases between them. CDR3 sequence: CASRGPADTQYF. CDR3 DNA sequence: TGTGCCAGCAGGGGGCCGGCGGATACGCAGTATTTT.

The gene calls are TRBV27 and TRBJ2-3, with a weak D call TRBD2 (6 bases). Germline V gene lookup returns CDR1 MNHEY and CDR2 SMNVEV (reference sequence). The CDR3 has 16 amino acids. V lost 8 bases to trimming and J lost 5 bases, with 23 bases between them. The CDR3 nucleotides read TGTGCCAGCTCTTCCGGGACTCACTTCCAGGGAGATACGCAGTATTTT. It is translated as CASSSGTHFQGDTQYF.

The chain couples TRBV4-2 to TRBJ1-1; 7 bases fit TRBD1. V lost 0 bases and J lost 4; bases outside the gene matches: 5. The CDR3 is 15 amino acids. Looked up from germline, CDR1 is LGHNA and CDR2 is YNFKEQ. The CDR3 nucleotides read TGTGCCAGCAGCCAAGATCCAGGGGGGACCACTGAAGCTTTCTTT. Amino acid sequence: CASSQDPGGTTEAFF.

The chain has TRBV5-1 and TRBJ1-2; no reliable D call. V was cut by 2 bases and J by 7 bases, with 9 bases left in between. CDR3 size: 12 residues. The germline V gene encodes CDR1 SGHRS and CDR2 YFSETQ. The CDR3 spells CASSFTGGGYTF. CDR3 DNA sequence: TGCGCCAGCAGCTTTACGGGAGGTGGCTACACCTTC.

The rearrangement uses TRBV7-6 and TRBJ2-1, with TRBD2 identical over 8 bases. Germline values: CDR1 SGHVS, CDR2 FNYEAQ. V lost 0 bases to trimming and J lost 7 bases; unmatched junction nucleotides: 8. CDR3 length equals 16 residues. The CDR3 protein is CASSLALTGGQNEQFF. Here the CDR3 DNA reads TGTGCCAGCAGCTTAGCGTTGACGGGGGGGCAGAATGAGCAGTTCTTC.

The V and J genes are TRBV29-1 and TRBJ2-1; 9 nucleotides line up with TRBD2. Germline V gene data show CDR1 as SQVTM and CDR2 as ANQGSEA. The V segment lost 5 bases and the J segment 0 bases; nucleotides outside the gene matches: 5. The CDR3 runs 15 residues. CDR3: CSVRLAGSSYNEQFF. In DNA, the CDR3 is TGCAGCGTTCGGCTAGCGGGGAGCTCCTACAATGAGCAGTTCTTC.

The DNA of the CDR3 is TGTGCCAGCAGCTTGGAGTTGAGCGGGGGAAGCACAGATACGCAGTATTTT. Protein: CASSLELSGGSTDTQYF. The J gene is TRBJ2-3, the V gene TRBV5-5; the match to TRBD2 covers 8 bases. CDR1 is SGHKS and CDR2 is YYEKEE in the germline V gene (reference sequence). Losses at the gene ends were 0 bases for V and 0 bases for J; bases not matched to a gene: 6. The CDR3 contains 17 residues.

The chain carries TRBV7-9 and TRBJ1-2, with TRBD1 matching over 8 bases. The germline V gene has CDR1 SEHNR and CDR2 FQNEAQ (reference sequence). Trimming took 2 bases from V and 6 from J; bases not matched to a gene: 2. The CDR3 is 13 amino acids. The CDR3 spells CASSLRQGNGYTF. The CDR3 region has the DNA TGTGCCAGCAGCTTAAGACAGGGGAATGGCTACACCTTC.